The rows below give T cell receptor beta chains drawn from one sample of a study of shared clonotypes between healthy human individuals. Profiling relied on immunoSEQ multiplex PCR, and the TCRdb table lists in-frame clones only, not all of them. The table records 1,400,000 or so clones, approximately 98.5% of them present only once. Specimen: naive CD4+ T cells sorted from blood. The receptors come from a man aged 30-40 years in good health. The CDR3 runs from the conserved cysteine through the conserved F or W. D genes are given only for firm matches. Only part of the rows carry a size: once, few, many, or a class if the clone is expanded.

CDR3aa: CASSEPGRGWEQYF; CDR3nt: TGTGCCAGCAGTGAACCGGGCAGGGGTTGGGAGCAGTACTTC; len: 14; v_gene: TRBV6-1; abundance: once; d_gene: -; j_gene: TRBJ2-7
CDR3aa: CSLSSQQGYTF; CDR3nt: TGCAGCCTATCCTCGCAGCAAGGCTACACCTTC; len: 11; v_gene: TRBV20-1; abundance: -; d_gene: -; j_gene: TRBJ1-2
CDR3aa: CASSQERRGRAADTQYF; CDR3nt: TGCGCCAGCAGCCAAGAGAGGCGCGGGAGGGCCGCCGATACGCAGTATTTT; len: 17; v_gene: TRBV4-3; abundance: once; d_gene: TRBD2; j_gene: TRBJ2-3
CDR3aa: CASSLTTGTSDTQYF; CDR3nt: TGTGCCAGCAGCCTTACAACAGGGACCTCAGATACGCAGTATTTT; len: 15; v_gene: TRBV9; abundance: -; d_gene: -; j_gene: TRBJ2-3
CDR3aa: CASSPLGLAGSTGELFF; CDR3nt: TGTGCCAGCTCACCACTGGGGCTAGCGGGATCCACCGGGGAGCTGTTTTTT; len: 17; v_gene: TRBV18; abundance: -; d_gene: TRBD2; j_gene: TRBJ2-2
CDR3aa: CASSLDQGGGYGYTF; CDR3nt: TGTGCCAGCAGCTTAGATCAAGGGGGCGGCTATGGCTACACCTTC; len: 15; v_gene: TRBV11-2; abundance: -; d_gene: TRBD1; j_gene: TRBJ1-2
CDR3aa: CASSLNRGSSETQYF; CDR3nt: TGTGCCAGCAGCTTAAACAGGGGGTCTAGCGAGACCCAGTACTTC; len: 15; v_gene: TRBV7-6; abundance: -; d_gene: TRBD1; j_gene: TRBJ2-5
CDR3aa: CASSGAGDEQYF; CDR3nt: TGTGCCAGCAGCGGAGCGGGGGACGAGCAGTACTTC; len: 12; v_gene: TRBV11-3; abundance: -; d_gene: TRBD2; j_gene: TRBJ2-7
CDR3aa: CASPGWVLSYNEQFF; CDR3nt: TGTGCCAGCCCGGGGTGGGTCCTCTCCTACAATGAGCAGTTCTTC; len: 15; v_gene: TRBV14; abundance: -; d_gene: -; j_gene: TRBJ2-1
CDR3aa: CASSVGGSNEKLFF; CDR3nt: TGCGCCAGCAGCGTCGGTGGCTCTAATGAAAAACTGTTTTTT; len: 14; v_gene: TRBV5-1; abundance: -; d_gene: -; j_gene: TRBJ1-4
CDR3aa: CASSSPGSTNEKLFF; CDR3nt: TGCGCCAGCAGCTCCCCAGGGTCAACTAATGAAAAACTGTTTTTT; len: 15; v_gene: TRBV4-1; abundance: -; d_gene: -; j_gene: TRBJ1-4
CDR3aa: CASTRRSGEQYF; CDR3nt: TGTGCCAGCACTAGAAGAAGTGGGGAGCAGTACTTC; len: 12; v_gene: TRBV28; abundance: -; d_gene: -; j_gene: TRBJ2-7
CDR3aa: CASSLLGSNTDTQYF; CDR3nt: TGTGCCAGCAGCTTGTTGGGTTCTAACACAGATACGCAGTATTTT; len: 15; v_gene: TRBV7-8; abundance: -; d_gene: -; j_gene: TRBJ2-3
CDR3aa: CASSAGGGADTQYF; CDR3nt: TGTGCCAGCAGCGCAGGAGGGGGCGCAGATACGCAGTATTTT; len: 14; v_gene: TRBV5-4; abundance: -; d_gene: -; j_gene: TRBJ2-3
CDR3aa: CASSFQGHGTYEQYF; CDR3nt: TGCGCCAGCAGCTTCCAGGGCCATGGTACCTACGAGCAGTACTTC; len: 15; v_gene: TRBV5-1; abundance: -; d_gene: -; j_gene: TRBJ2-7
CDR3aa: CSVRGGRDSSYEQYF; CDR3nt: TGCAGCGTTCGGGGGGGCCGGGACAGCTCCTACGAGCAGTACTTC; len: 15; v_gene: TRBV29-1; abundance: -; d_gene: -; j_gene: TRBJ2-7
CDR3aa: CASSSTGTEAFF; CDR3nt: TGTGCCAGCAGCTCGACAGGGACTGAAGCTTTCTTT; len: 12; v_gene: TRBV5-4; abundance: -; d_gene: TRBD1; j_gene: TRBJ1-1
CDR3aa: CASSLFGRGNNEQFF; CDR3nt: TGTGCCAGCAGCTTGTTCGGGCGGGGAAACAATGAGCAGTTCTTC; len: 15; v_gene: TRBV7-2; abundance: -; d_gene: -; j_gene: TRBJ2-1
CDR3aa: CASSPRQGPNQPQHF; CDR3nt: TGTGCCAGCAGTCCGCGACAGGGGCCGAATCAGCCCCAGCATTTT; len: 15; v_gene: TRBV27; abundance: once; d_gene: TRBD1; j_gene: TRBJ1-5
CDR3aa: CASSGTANYEQYF; CDR3nt: TGTGCCAGCAGTGGGACAGCCAATTACGAGCAGTACTTC; len: 13; v_gene: TRBV5-5; abundance: -; d_gene: TRBD1; j_gene: TRBJ2-7
CDR3aa: CASSSRQGLNYGYTF; CDR3nt: TGCGCCAGCAGCTCGCGGCAGGGACTTAACTATGGCTACACCTTC; len: 15; v_gene: TRBV5-1; abundance: -; d_gene: -; j_gene: TRBJ1-2
CDR3aa: CASSRERNTEAFF; CDR3nt: TGTGCCAGCAGTAGGGAAAGGAACACTGAAGCTTTCTTT; len: 13; v_gene: TRBV28; abundance: -; d_gene: -; j_gene: TRBJ1-1
CDR3aa: CASSLGLERGGELFF; CDR3nt: TGTGCCAGCAGCTTGGGGTTGGAGCGCGGCGGGGAGCTGTTTTTT; len: 15; v_gene: TRBV5-6; abundance: -; d_gene: -; j_gene: TRBJ2-2
CDR3aa: CASSLEGTSFHEQYF; CDR3nt: TGTGCCAGCAGCTTAGAGGGGACTAGTTTCCACGAGCAGTACTTC; len: 15; v_gene: TRBV7-2; abundance: -; d_gene: TRBD2; j_gene: TRBJ2-7
CDR3aa: CASSSSLVSYNEQFF; CDR3nt: TGTGCCAGCAGTTCGAGCCTGGTCTCCTACAATGAGCAGTTCTTC; len: 15; v_gene: TRBV7-2; abundance: -; d_gene: -; j_gene: TRBJ2-1
CDR3aa: CASSIRQGYEQYF; CDR3nt: TGTGCCAGTAGTATTCGACAGGGTTACGAGCAGTACTTC; len: 13; v_gene: TRBV19; abundance: -; d_gene: TRBD1; j_gene: TRBJ2-7
CDR3aa: CASSLTSGGTDTQYF; CDR3nt: TGTGCCAGCAGTTTAACTAGCGGAGGCACAGATACGCAGTATTTT; len: 15; v_gene: TRBV27; abundance: -; d_gene: TRBD2; j_gene: TRBJ2-3
CDR3aa: CASSTRDSRNYEQYF; CDR3nt: TGTGCCAGCAGTACCCGGGACAGCCGGAACTACGAGCAGTACTTC; len: 15; v_gene: TRBV27; abundance: -; d_gene: TRBD1; j_gene: TRBJ2-7
CDR3aa: CASSHAGPSEQYF; CDR3nt: TGTGCCAGCAGCCATGCAGGGCCGAGCGAGCAGTACTTC; len: 13; v_gene: TRBV7-6; abundance: -; d_gene: -; j_gene: TRBJ2-7
CDR3aa: CASTLSSYEQYF; CDR3nt: TGTGCCAGCACCCTGTCATCCTACGAGCAGTACTTC; len: 12; v_gene: TRBV28; abundance: once; d_gene: -; j_gene: TRBJ2-7
CDR3aa: CASSKSGSAPYEQYF; CDR3nt: TGTGCCAGCAGTAAAAGCGGGAGCGCCCCCTACGAGCAGTACTTC; len: 15; v_gene: TRBV11-3; abundance: -; d_gene: TRBD2; j_gene: TRBJ2-7
CDR3aa: CASSSGRLAGENEQFF; CDR3nt: TGTGCCAGCAGCTCAGGTCGCCTAGCGGGAGAAAATGAGCAGTTCTTC; len: 16; v_gene: TRBV11-2; abundance: -; d_gene: TRBD2; j_gene: TRBJ2-1
CDR3aa: CASSATSGSSYEQYF; CDR3nt: TGCGCCAGCAGCGCGACTAGCGGGAGTTCATACGAGCAGTACTTC; len: 15; v_gene: TRBV5-1; abundance: -; d_gene: TRBD2; j_gene: TRBJ2-7
CDR3aa: CSVVPLAGVPYNEQFF; CDR3nt: TGCAGCGTTGTTCCGCTAGCGGGAGTGCCCTACAATGAGCAGTTCTTC; len: 16; v_gene: TRBV29-1; abundance: -; d_gene: TRBD2; j_gene: TRBJ2-1
CDR3aa: CASSLVEGFTEQFF; CDR3nt: TGTGCCAGCAGCTTAGTTGAGGGGTTCACTGAGCAGTTCTTC; len: 14; v_gene: TRBV11-2; abundance: -; d_gene: -; j_gene: TRBJ2-1
CDR3aa: CASSWAGDTEAFF; CDR3nt: TGCGCCAGCAGCTGGGCAGGGGACACTGAAGCTTTCTTT; len: 13; v_gene: TRBV5-1; abundance: -; d_gene: -; j_gene: TRBJ1-1
CDR3aa: CASSNVATNEKLFF; CDR3nt: TGTGCCAGCAGCAACGTTGCGACTAATGAAAAACTGTTTTTT; len: 14; v_gene: TRBV7-2; abundance: -; d_gene: -; j_gene: TRBJ1-4
CDR3aa: CASSPFPLSATNEKLFF; CDR3nt: TGTGCCAGCTCACCGTTCCCACTTAGCGCAACTAATGAAAAACTGTTTTTT; len: 17; v_gene: TRBV18; abundance: -; d_gene: -; j_gene: TRBJ1-4
CDR3aa: CASSLGRGSYNEQFF; CDR3nt: TGTGCCAGCAGCTTAGGACGGGGGAGTTACAATGAGCAGTTCTTC; len: 15; v_gene: TRBV7-2; abundance: -; d_gene: -; j_gene: TRBJ2-1
CDR3aa: CASSPSDGEQFF; CDR3nt: TGTGCCAGCAGTCCATCGGACGGTGAGCAGTTCTTC; len: 12; v_gene: TRBV27; abundance: -; d_gene: -; j_gene: TRBJ2-1
CDR3aa: CSVESSGVAQETQYF; CDR3nt: TGCAGCGTTGAATCGTCCGGGGTAGCACAAGAGACCCAGTACTTC; len: 15; v_gene: TRBV29-1; abundance: -; d_gene: -; j_gene: TRBJ2-5
CDR3aa: CASQEGPNTEAFF; CDR3nt: TGTGCCAGCCAGGAAGGGCCCAACACTGAAGCTTTCTTT; len: 13; v_gene: TRBV28; abundance: -; d_gene: -; j_gene: TRBJ1-1
CDR3aa: CASRDRARNTIYF; CDR3nt: TGTGCCAGCAGGGACAGGGCTCGAAACACCATATATTTT; len: 13; v_gene: TRBV2; abundance: -; d_gene: TRBD1; j_gene: TRBJ1-3
CDR3aa: CASSLLVGLDYF; CDR3nt: TGTGCCAGCAGCTTGTTGGTCGGACTAGATTACTTC; len: 12; v_gene: TRBV5-5; abundance: -; d_gene: TRBD2; j_gene: TRBJ2-7